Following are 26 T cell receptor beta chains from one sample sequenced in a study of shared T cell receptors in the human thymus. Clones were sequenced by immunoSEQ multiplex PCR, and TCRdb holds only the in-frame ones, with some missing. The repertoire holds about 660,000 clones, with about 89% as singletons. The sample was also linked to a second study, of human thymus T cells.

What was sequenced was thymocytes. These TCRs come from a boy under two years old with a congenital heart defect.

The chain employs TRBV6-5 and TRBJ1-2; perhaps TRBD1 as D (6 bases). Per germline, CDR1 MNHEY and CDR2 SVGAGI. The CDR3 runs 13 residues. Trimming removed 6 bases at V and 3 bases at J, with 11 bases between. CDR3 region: CASRPGVHYGYTF. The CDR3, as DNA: TGTGCCAGCAGACCAGGGGTTCACTATGGCTACACCTTC.

The chain's CDR3 is CASSMRSGGAGETQYF. CDR3 sequence (DNA): TGTGCCAGTAGTATGAGGAGCGGGGGGGCAGGTGAGACCCAGTACTTC. This chain uses TRBV19 with TRBJ2-5; 10 bases match TRBD2. The CDR3 length is 16 residues. Germline CDR1 and CDR2: LNHDA and SQIVND (reference sequence). V gave up 3 bases and J gave up 5 bases; unmatched junction bases: 9.

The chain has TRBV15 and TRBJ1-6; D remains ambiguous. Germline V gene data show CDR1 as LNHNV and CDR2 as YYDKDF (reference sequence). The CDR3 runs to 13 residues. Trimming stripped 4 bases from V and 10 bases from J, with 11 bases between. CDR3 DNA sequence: TGTGCCACCAGCACAGGCCAATGGTCACCCCTCCACTTT. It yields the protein CATSTGQWSPLHF.

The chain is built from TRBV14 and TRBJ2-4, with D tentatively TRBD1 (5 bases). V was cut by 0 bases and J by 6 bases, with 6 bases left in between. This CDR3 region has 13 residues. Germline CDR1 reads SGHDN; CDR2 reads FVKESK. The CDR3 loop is CASSQDRGNIQYF. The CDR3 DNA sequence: TGTGCCAGCAGCCAAGATAGGGGAAACATTCAGTACTTC. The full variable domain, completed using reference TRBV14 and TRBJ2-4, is EAGVTQFPSHSVIEKGQTVTLRCDPISGHDNLYWYRRVMGKEIKFLLHFVKESKQDESGMPNNRFLAERTGGTYSTLKVQPAELEDSGVYFCASSQDRGNIQYFGAGTRLSVL.

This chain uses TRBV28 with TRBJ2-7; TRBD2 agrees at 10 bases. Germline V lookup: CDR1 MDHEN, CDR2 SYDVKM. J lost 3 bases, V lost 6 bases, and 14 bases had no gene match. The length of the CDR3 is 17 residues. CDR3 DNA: TGTGCCAGCAGCCGGGCCCATAGCGGGGGGCCCATCTACGAGCAGTACTTC. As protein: CASSRAHSGGPIYEQYF.

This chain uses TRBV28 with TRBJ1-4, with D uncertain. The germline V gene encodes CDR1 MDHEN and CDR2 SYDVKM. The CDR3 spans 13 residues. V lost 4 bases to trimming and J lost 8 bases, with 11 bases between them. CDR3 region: CASSWKVSEKLFF. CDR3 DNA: TGTGCCAGCAGTTGGAAGGTTAGCGAAAAACTGTTTTTT.

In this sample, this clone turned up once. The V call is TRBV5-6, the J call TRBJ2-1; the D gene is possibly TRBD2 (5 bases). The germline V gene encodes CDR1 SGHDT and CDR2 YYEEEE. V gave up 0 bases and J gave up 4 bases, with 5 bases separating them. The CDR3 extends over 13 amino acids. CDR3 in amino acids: CASSLGTYNEQFF. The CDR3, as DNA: TGTGCCAGCAGCTTGGGGACTTACAATGAGCAGTTCTTC.

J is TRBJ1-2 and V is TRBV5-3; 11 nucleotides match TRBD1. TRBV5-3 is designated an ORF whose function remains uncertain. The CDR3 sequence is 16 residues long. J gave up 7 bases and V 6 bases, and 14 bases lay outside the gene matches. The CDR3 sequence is CARIRTGGSVKGGYTF. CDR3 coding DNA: TGTGCCAGAATCCGGACAGGGGGCAGTGTTAAAGGTGGCTACACCTTC.

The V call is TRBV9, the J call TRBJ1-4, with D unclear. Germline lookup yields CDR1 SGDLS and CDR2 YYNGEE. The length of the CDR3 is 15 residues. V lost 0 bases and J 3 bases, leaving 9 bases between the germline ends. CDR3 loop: CASSVDEAPNEKLFF. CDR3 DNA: TGTGCCAGCAGCGTAGACGAGGCTCCTAATGAAAAACTGTTTTTT.

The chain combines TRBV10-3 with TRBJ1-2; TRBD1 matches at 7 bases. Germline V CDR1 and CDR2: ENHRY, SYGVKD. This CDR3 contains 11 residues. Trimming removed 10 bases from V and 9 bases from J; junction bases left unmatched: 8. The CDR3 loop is CATLADRRYTF. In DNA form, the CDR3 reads TGTGCCACCTTGGCGGACAGGCGCTACACCTTC.

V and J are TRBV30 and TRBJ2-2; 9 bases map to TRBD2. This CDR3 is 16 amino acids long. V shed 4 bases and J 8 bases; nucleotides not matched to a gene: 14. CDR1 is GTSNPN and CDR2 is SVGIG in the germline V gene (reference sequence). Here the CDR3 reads CAWTSGGRARAGELFF. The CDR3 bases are TGTGCCTGGACCTCCGGCGGGAGGGCCAGGGCGGGGGAGCTGTTTTTT.

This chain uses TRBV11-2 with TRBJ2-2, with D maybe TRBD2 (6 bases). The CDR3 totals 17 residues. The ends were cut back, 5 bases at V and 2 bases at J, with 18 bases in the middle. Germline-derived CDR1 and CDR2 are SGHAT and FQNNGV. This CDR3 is CASSQIGRPGNTGELFF. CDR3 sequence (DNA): TGTGCCAGCAGCCAAATAGGGAGGCCAGGAAACACCGGGGAGCTGTTTTTT.

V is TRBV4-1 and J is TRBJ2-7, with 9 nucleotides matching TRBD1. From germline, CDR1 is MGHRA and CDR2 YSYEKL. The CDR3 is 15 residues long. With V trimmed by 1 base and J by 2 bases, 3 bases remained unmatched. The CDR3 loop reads CASSQGTGEPYEQYF. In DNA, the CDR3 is TGCGCCAGCAGCCAAGGGACAGGGGAACCCTACGAGCAGTACTTC.

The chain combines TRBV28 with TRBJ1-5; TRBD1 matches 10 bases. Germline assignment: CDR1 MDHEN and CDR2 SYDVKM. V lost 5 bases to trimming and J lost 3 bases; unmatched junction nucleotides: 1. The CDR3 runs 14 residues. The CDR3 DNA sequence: TGTGCCAGCAGTCGACAGGGGGCCAATCAGCCCCAGCATTTT. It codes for CASSRQGANQPQHF.

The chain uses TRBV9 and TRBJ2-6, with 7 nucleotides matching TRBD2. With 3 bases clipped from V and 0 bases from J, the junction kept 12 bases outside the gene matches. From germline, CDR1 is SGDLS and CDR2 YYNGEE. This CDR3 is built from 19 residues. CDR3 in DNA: TGTGCCAGCAGCGCTTCTTACTCGCGGGGGACCTCTGGGGCCAACGTCCTGACTTTC. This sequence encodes CASSASYSRGTSGANVLTF.

The CDR3 DNA sequence: TGTGCAAGTCGCTCGGGAACAGGGGGGGATGGCTACACCTTC. It specifies CASRSGTGGDGYTF. The chain is built from TRBV12-2 and TRBJ1-2; TRBD1 is the table's D call and was not checked against the DNA. TRBV12-2 is a documented pseudogene. The CDR3 covers 14 residues.

The CDR3 DNA reads as TGTGCCAGCAGTTTCAGACAGGGGTACGAGCAGTACTTC. This encodes CASSFRQGYEQYF. The chain has TRBV11-3 and TRBJ2-7, with 8 bases matching TRBD1. This CDR3 is built from 13 residues. Germline trimming cut 6 bases from V and 4 bases from J; bases unmatched to any gene: 5. Germline CDR1 and CDR2: SGHNT and YENEEA.

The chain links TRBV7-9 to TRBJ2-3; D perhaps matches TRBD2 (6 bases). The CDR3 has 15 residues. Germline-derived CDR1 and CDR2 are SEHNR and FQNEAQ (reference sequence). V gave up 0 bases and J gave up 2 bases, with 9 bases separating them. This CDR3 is CASSLASGDTDTQYF. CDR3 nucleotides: TGTGCCAGCAGCTTAGCTAGCGGAGACACAGATACGCAGTATTTT.

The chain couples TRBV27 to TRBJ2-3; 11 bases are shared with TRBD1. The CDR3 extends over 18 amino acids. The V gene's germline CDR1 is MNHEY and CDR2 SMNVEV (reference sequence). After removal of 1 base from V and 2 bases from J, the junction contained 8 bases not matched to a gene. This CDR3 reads CASSLYLRTGGLTDTQYF. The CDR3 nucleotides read TGTGCCAGCAGTTTATATCTCCGGACAGGGGGCCTCACAGATACGCAGTATTTT.

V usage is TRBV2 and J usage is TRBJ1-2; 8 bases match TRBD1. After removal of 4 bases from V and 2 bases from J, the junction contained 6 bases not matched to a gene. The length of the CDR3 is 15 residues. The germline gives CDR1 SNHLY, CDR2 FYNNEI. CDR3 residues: CASSARTGWNYGYTF. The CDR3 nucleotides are TGTGCCAGCAGTGCACGGACAGGGTGGAACTATGGCTACACCTTC.

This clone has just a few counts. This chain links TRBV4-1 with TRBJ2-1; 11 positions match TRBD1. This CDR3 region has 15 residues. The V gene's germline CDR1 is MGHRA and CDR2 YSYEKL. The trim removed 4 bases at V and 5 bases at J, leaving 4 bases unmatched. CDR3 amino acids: CASSREGQGDNEQFF. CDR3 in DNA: TGCGCCAGCAGCCGAGAGGGACAGGGGGACAATGAGCAGTTCTTC.

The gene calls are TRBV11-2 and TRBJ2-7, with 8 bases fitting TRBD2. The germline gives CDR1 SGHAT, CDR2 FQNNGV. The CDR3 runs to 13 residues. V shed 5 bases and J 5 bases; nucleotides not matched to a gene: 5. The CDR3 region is CASSRGGPHEQYF. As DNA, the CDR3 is TGTGCCAGCAGCCGCGGGGGGCCCCACGAGCAGTACTTC.

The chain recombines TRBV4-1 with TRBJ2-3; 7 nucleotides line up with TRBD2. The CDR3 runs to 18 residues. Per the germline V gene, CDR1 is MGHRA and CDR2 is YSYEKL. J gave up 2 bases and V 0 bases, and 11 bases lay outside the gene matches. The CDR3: CASSQDDGSGFYTDTQYF. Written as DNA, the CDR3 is TGCGCCAGCAGCCAAGATGATGGTAGCGGGTTCTACACAGATACGCAGTATTTT.

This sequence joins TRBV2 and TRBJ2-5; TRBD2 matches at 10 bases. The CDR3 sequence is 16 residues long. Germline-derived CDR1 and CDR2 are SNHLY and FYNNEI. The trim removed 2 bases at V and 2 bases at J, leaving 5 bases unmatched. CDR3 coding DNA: TGTGCCAGCAGTGAACCGGGACTAGCGAAACAAGAGACCCAGTACTTC. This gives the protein CASSEPGLAKQETQYF.

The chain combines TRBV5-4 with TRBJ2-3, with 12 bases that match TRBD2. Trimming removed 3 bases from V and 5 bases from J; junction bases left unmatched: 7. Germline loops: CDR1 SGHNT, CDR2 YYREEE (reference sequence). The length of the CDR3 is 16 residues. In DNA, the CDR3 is TGTGCCAGCAGCTGCTGGACTAGCGGGACTCTAGATACGCAGTATTTT. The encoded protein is CASSCWTSGTLDTQYF.

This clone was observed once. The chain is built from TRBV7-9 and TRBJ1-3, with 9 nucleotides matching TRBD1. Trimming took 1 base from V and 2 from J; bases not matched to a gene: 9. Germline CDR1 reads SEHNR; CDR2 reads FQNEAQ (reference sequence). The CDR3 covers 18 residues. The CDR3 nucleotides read TGTGCCAGCAGCTTAGTTACCGGACAGGGGAACCCTGGAAACACCATATATTTT. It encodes CASSLVTGQGNPGNTIYF.